This T cell receptor (beta chain) was sequenced for a study of cytomegalovirus exposure and HLA in healthy donors. PCR used 60 Vbeta primers and 13 Jbeta primers. Produced via immunoSEQ multiplex PCR; TCRdb's table is partial and in-frame only. The table has about 65,000 clones, almost 80% seen once. This CDR3 region has 13 residues. Trimming pared 4 bases from V and 5 bases from J, leaving 14 bases between. Germline values: CDR1 SQVTM, CDR2 ANQGSEA. Study findings and constraints: Accounts indicate the classifier identified cytomegalovirus status with strong specificity and sensitivity. In an earlier analysis, in some 500 donors, most V segments appeared productive either ~87% or ~30% of the time. Analyzed later, most CMV-associated TCR beta chains appeared HLA-restricted.

Comment on this clone: What it recognizes is unknown.

This chain uses TRBV29-1 with TRBJ1-1; a weak D match, TRBD1 (6 bases). This receptor was obtained from a girl aged 10-17 years in good health and CMV-seropositive. Sequencing was done on a sample of PBMCs. CDR3 in DNA: TGCAGCGTTGGGGGGCCGGGTACAACTGAAGCTTTCTTT. This encodes CSVGGPGTTEAFF.